This TCR beta chain was obtained from a study of shared clonotypes between healthy human individuals (dated by TCRdb to about 2020). For the study in its entirety: A few men and two women, aged 18 to 49 years, made up the cohort. Blood TCR repertoires of 5 or 6 healthy adults were deeply sequenced to estimate repertoire size and the extent of clonotype sharing between individuals. To increase sequencing depth and limit assay-specific biases, different laboratories used diverse techniques to prepare libraries and sequence TCR repertoires. Each donor's leukapheresis produced roughly between roughly 0.85 and 10 billion PBMCs. Here is what the overall study found, with its caveats: Pairwise subsampling indicated that sequencing depth was expected to affect the degree of clonotype sharing among donors. Because the study included only a small number of donors, the genetic and exposure-history diversity represented was limited. Sampling was restricted to blood, and TCR repertoires in tissue are likely to differ from TCR repertoires in blood.

The donors were healthy, HIV-negative adults who had no recently reported acute infections or vaccinations. Only Caucasian adults living in Nashville, Tennessee, USA were represented among the donors. For unsorted samples, about 90 million PBMCs were counted and genomic DNA was extracted with the QIAamp DNA Blood Mini kit. Blood was obtained by leukapheresis, after which PBMCs were separated by Ficoll-Histopaque density gradient centrifugation and cryopreserved in liquid nitrogen vapor phase. With regard to this clone: What antigen it recognizes has not been identified. No base quality information exists; no much larger clone differs at one position.

Between the V and J ends, shortened by 1 base and 4 bases respectively, the junction contains 16 bases. The germline V gene yields KGHSH for CDR1 and LQKENI for CDR2. The CDR3 covers 16 residues, taking in both the cysteine and the phenylalanine. The sequence is cut down to CDR3 DNA, 48 bases in frame from base 1. Using the deep immunoSEQ assay, multiplex PCR amplified TCR CDR3 regions from genomic DNA. Extracted genomic DNA from each cell subset was spread evenly across all wells of several immunoSEQ 96-well plates, with each plate serving as a replicate. For unsorted PBMC, each replicate PCR was loaded with approximately 300 ng genomic DNA, equivalent to around 30,000 T cell genomes. Genomic DNA from unsorted PBMC was sequenced over ten immunoSEQ deep assay plates. Purified libraries were quantified with a Qubit 3.0 fluorometer, sized on a Bioanalyzer 2100, and re-quantified with the KAPA Library Quantification kit. A separate single-read 150-cycle Illumina NextSeq 550 flow cell was used to sequence each immunoSEQ 96-well plate. On the authors' methods: Because the immunoSEQ output included only junctional sequences and no quality scores, the filtering could not be the same as the filtering used for full-length reads. Sequences were annotated with PyIR, a Python wrapper for IgBLAST v1.9, and V/J genes and CDR3 were assigned using IMGT germline references. Reads with weak V/J assignments (E-value above 1e-6), missing CDR3, stop codons, out-of-frame junctions, or ambiguous translated residues were removed. A V3J clonotype was defined by an identical inferred V gene, J gene, and CDR3 amino acid sequence. The percentage overlap between two repertoires was calculated by dividing the number of shared unique clonotypes by the size of the smaller repertoire. Richness of each repertoire was evaluated using RTK rarefaction, the Chao1 estimator, and Recon v2.1 estimates of unobserved clonotypes. TCRdb limited this immuneACCESS table to in-frame rearrangements with V and J called. A share of clones is missing; checked studies link under half to unresolved V genes, and the rest is unexplained. Clone size and V and J calls were adopted from that table, with D and trimming inferred from the DNA. In all, the sample holds about 480,000 clones, and roughly 79% of those were seen once. About an eighth of the sample lies in the top ten.

The sequencing sample was made of PBMCs. The sequence was obtained from a middle-aged woman in good health. Some clones in this sample may be carry-over from other donors' samples. Here the chain combines TRBV18 and TRBJ1-1; the D gene is perhaps TRBD1, from 5 matching bases. The nucleotides are TGTGCCAGCTCACCACGCGTCGGGGCGGGAGCCACTGAAGCTTTCTTT. Its amino acids are CASSPRVGAGATEAFF.